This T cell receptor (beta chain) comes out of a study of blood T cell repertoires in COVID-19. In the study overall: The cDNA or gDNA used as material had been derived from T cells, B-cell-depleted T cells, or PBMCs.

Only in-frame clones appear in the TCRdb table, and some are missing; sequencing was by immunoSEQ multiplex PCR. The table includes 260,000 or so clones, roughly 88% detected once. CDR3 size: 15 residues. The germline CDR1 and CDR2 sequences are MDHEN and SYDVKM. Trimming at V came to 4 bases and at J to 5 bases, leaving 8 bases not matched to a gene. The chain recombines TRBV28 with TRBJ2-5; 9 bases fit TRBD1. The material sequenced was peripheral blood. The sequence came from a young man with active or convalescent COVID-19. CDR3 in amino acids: CASSSRQGVWETQYF. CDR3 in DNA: TGTGCCAGCAGTTCCCGACAGGGGGTTTGGGAGACCCAGTACTTC.